This TCR beta chain was captured in a study of blood T cell repertoires in COVID-19. Study in general: Samples of COVID-19 (acute and convalescent) were obtained from the United States, Italy and Spain. PBMCs, B-cell-depleted T cells, or T cells were the source of the cDNA or gDNA that made up the material.

The V gene lost 5 bases and the J gene lost 4 bases, with 15 bases spanning the gap. The CDR3 consists of 14 residues. The V gene's germline CDR1 is SGHKS and CDR2 YYEKEE (reference sequence). Original processing methods: Reference gene primer amplification yielded estimated nucleated cell counts. The protocol was immunoSEQ multiplex PCR, while the TCRdb copy is restricted to in-frame clones and leaves out a portion. D and trimming were read from the DNA, whereas the V and J calls and clone size are those reported in that table. This table holds about 290,000 clones, around 90% found once. The chain couples TRBV5-5 to TRBJ1-1; TRBD1 is a possible D gene (5 bases). The receptor comes from a woman aged 40 to 50 who had recovered from COVID-19. Sequences were obtained from peripheral blood. The CDR3 coding sequence is TGTGCCAGCAGTCCGGGGGACTGGAGCACTGAAGCTTTCTTT. Translating gives CASSPGDWSTEAFF.